A selection of T cell receptor beta chains follows, all from one sample in a study of cytomegalovirus exposure and HLA in healthy donors. The data were produced by immunoSEQ multiplex PCR, yet TCRdb's version contains in-frame clones alone and is incomplete. The table has about 91,000 clones, 86% seen once. The sequenced material came from PBMCs. Every receptor here comes from a man younger than 40 in good health and CMV-seropositive. Each CDR3 is given with its conserved first and last residue. D genes are given only for firm matches. Size tells how often a clone was seen (once, few, many) or the class of an expanded clone, and some rows leave it out.

D gene | J gene | clone size | V gene | CDR3 DNA | CDR3 protein
TRBD1 | TRBJ2-7 | - | TRBV5-1 | TGCGCCAGCGGTCGTGGGGACAGGGACTACGAGCAGTACTTC | CASGRGDRDYEQYF
TRBD2 | TRBJ2-5 | few | TRBV10-2 | TGCGCCAGCAGTGATTGGCGGGAGGTGGAGACCCAGTACTTC | CASSDWREVETQYF
TRBD1 | TRBJ1-2 | - | TRBV30 | TGTGCCTGGGGATTCGGACAGGGAGGCTATGGCTACACCTTC | CAWGFGQGGYGYTF
- | TRBJ1-2 | - | TRBV2 | TGTGCCAGCAGTGAACTCTTGGGGGCTCGTGGCTACACCTTC | CASSELLGARGYTF
- | TRBJ1-4 | - | TRBV28 | TGTGCCAGCAGTTTGCCCGGTGCAACTAATGAAAAACTGTTTTTT | CASSLPGATNEKLFF
- | TRBJ1-5 | - | TRBV7-8 | TGTGCCAGCAGCTCAGTTTCGTATAGCAATCAGCCCCAGCATTTT | CASSSVSYSNQPQHF
- | TRBJ2-7 | once | TRBV5-1 | TGCGCCAGCGCGGTAGCGGAAGGGTACGAGCAGTACTTC | CASAVAEGYEQYF
- | TRBJ2-7 | - | TRBV2 | TGTGCCAGCAGTTCCTACAGGGAAGGGCAGTACTTC | CASSSYREGQYF
- | TRBJ2-2 | - | TRBV28 | TGTGCCAGCAGCGCGGACAGAAACACCGGGGAGCTGTTTTTT | CASSADRNTGELFF
- | TRBJ1-5 | - | TRBV28 | TGTGCCAGCAACAGGGATAGCAATCAGCCCCAGCATTTT | CASNRDSNQPQHF
TRBD2 | TRBJ2-1 | - | TRBV29-1 | TGCAGCGTCGGGACTAGCGCCTCACAGCAGTTCTTC | CSVGTSASQQFF
- | TRBJ2-7 | - | TRBV9 | TGTGCCAGCAGCCCCGAGGACTATGCCTACGAGCAGTACTTC | CASSPEDYAYEQYF
TRBD2 | TRBJ2-1 | once | TRBV6-1 | TGTGCCAGCAGGGATTCGGGACTAGCGGAAGTTCAGCAGTTCTTC | CASRDSGLAEVQQFF
- | TRBJ2-1 | - | TRBV10-1 | TGCGCCAGCAGTGCTCAGGGGTTCTCTGAGCAGTTCTTC | CASSAQGFSEQFF
TRBD1 | TRBJ1-3 | few | TRBV6-1 | TGTGCCAGCAGTGAATGGGACAGGGGCTCTGGAAACACCATATATTTT | CASSEWDRGSGNTIYF
TRBD2 | TRBJ2-7 | - | TRBV6-5 | TGTGCCAGCAGTTACTCGGGAGGGGAGGCACACGAGCAGTACTTC | CASSYSGGEAHEQYF
- | TRBJ2-2 | - | TRBV27 | TGTGCCAGCAGTTTATCTGGGGGCCTCGGGGAGCTGTTTTTT | CASSLSGGLGELFF
TRBD1 | TRBJ2-5 | - | TRBV5-1 | TGCGCCAGCAGGCCCTGGGACAGGGGAGAGACCCAGTACTTC | CASRPWDRGETQYF
TRBD1 | TRBJ1-2 | once | TRBV5-1 | TGCGCCAGCAGCTTGGCCTCGGACAGGGCCTATGGCTACACCTTC | CASSLASDRAYGYTF
TRBD2 | TRBJ2-1 | - | TRBV27 | TGTGCCAGCGGACCGGGACTAGCGGTAGACAATGAGCAGTTCTTC | CASGPGLAVDNEQFF
TRBD1 | TRBJ1-6 | once | TRBV29-1 | TGCAGCGTGCGCGGACAGGATCTGAATTCACCCCTCCACTTT | CSVRGQDLNSPLHF
- | TRBJ1-1 | - | TRBV4-2 | TGTGCCAGCAGCCAAGGGGAAACAGGGACGAACACTGAAGCTTTCTTT | CASSQGETGTNTEAFF
TRBD1 | TRBJ1-2 | - | TRBV5-8 | TGTGCCAGCAACCTGGACAGGCGTACTAACTATGGCTACACCTTC | CASNLDRRTNYGYTF
- | TRBJ2-2 | few | TRBV30 | TGTGCCTGGAGTGTGGGGGGCGGGGAGCTGTTTTTT | CAWSVGGGELFF
TRBD1 | TRBJ2-3 | - | TRBV5-4 | TGTGCCAGCAGCCCCGGACAGGGCACAGATACGCAGTATTTT | CASSPGQGTDTQYF
TRBD1 | TRBJ2-7 | - | TRBV5-4 | TGTGCCAGCAGCTCACAGACGGGACAGGGGTACGAGCAGTACTTC | CASSSQTGQGYEQYF
- | TRBJ2-3 | - | TRBV6-1 | TGTGCCAGCAGTGGGACAGATAGCACAGATACGCAGTATTTT | CASSGTDSTDTQYF
- | TRBJ2-7 | - | TRBV6-5 | TGTGCCAGCAGTTACTCGAGTCTGAACGGGAACTACGAGCAGTACTTC | CASSYSSLNGNYEQYF
- | TRBJ1-1 | - | TRBV30 | TGTGCCTGGAATTTGGGCCTAGGGGGGGGGATCATGAACACTGAAGCTTTCTTT | CAWNLGLGGGIMNTEAFF
TRBD1 | TRBJ1-2 | once | TRBV7-7 | TGTGCTAGCAGCCCCCTGGGACAGGGTATCGGTGGCTACACCTTC | CASSPLGQGIGGYTF
TRBD1 | TRBJ1-2 | once | TRBV6-6 | TGTGCCAGCAGTTACCCCTCCCGGACAGGGAACTATGGCTACACCTTC | CASSYPSRTGNYGYTF
- | TRBJ2-5 | - | TRBV27 | TGTGCCAGCAGAGACAGCGTTGGGTACCAAGAGACCCAGTACTTC | CASRDSVGYQETQYF
- | TRBJ2-5 | - | TRBV11-3 | TGTGCCAGCAGCTTCCAGGGTCAAGAGACCCAGTACTTC | CASSFQGQETQYF
TRBD2 | TRBJ2-1 | - | TRBV16 | TGTGCCAGCAGCCAAAGGACTAGCGGTCACAATGAGCAGTTCTTC | CASSQRTSGHNEQFF
- | TRBJ2-7 | - | TRBV27 | TGTGCCAGCAGTTTATCCGGACAGAGCGAGCAGTACTTC | CASSLSGQSEQYF
TRBD1 | TRBJ2-1 | - | TRBV28 | TGTGCCAGCAATCCCGGGACAGGGGGGGGGCAGTTCTTC | CASNPGTGGGQFF
- | TRBJ2-3 | - | TRBV5-1 | TGCGCCAGCAGCTTGATCTCCAGTACAGATACGCAGTATTTT | CASSLISSTDTQYF